These 29 T cell receptor beta chains share one sample of origin, sequenced in a study of OX40 agonist ivuxolimab in advanced cancers. Clones were sequenced by immunoSEQ multiplex PCR, and TCRdb holds only the in-frame ones, with some missing. The sample comprises 45,000 to 60,000 clones, under 85% of which are singletons, and 3.1% rests with the top ten. Sequenced here: CD4+ or CD8+ T cells sorted from blood, sampled in a trial of the OX40 agonist ivuxolimab. The source is an adult with an advanced solid tumor such as melanoma, head and neck, liver or kidney cancer.

Comment on this clone: At one end, the junction sequence differs from germline, possibly due to a read error. The J gene is TRBJ2-1, the V gene TRBV18, with TRBD2 matching over 10 bases. The CDR3 contains 18 residues. CDR1 KGHSH and CDR2 LQKENI come from the germline V gene. CDR3 DNA: TGTGCCAGTTCACCACCCGGACTAGCGGAGAGCTCCTACAATGAGCAGTTCTTC. Amino acids: CASSPPGLAESSYNEQFF.

CDR3 nucleotides: TGTGCCAGCAGTGGGACTAGCGGGGACACCGGGGAGCTGTTTTTT. This gives the protein CASSGTSGDTGELFF. The chain couples TRBV6-5 to TRBJ2-2, with 13 nucleotides matching TRBD2. V shed 5 bases, J shed 3 bases, and the junction held 0 bases outside the gene matches. The CDR3 runs to 15 residues. Germline V gene lookup returns CDR1 MNHEY and CDR2 SVGAGI.

This clone was seen only once. The V and J genes are TRBV6-6 and TRBJ2-3; no clear D gene. V dropped 0 bases and J dropped 0 bases, with 10 bases sitting between them. The CDR3 spans 16 residues. Looked up from germline, CDR1 is MNHNY and CDR2 is SVGAGI (reference sequence). The DNA of the CDR3 is TGTGCCAGCAGTTACTCGAATCAACGAAGCACAGATACGCAGTATTTT. Protein product: CASSYSNQRSTDTQYF.

This clone was picked up many times. The chain carries TRBV19 and TRBJ1-5; D may be TRBD1 (5 bases). With 3 bases removed from V and 7 bases from J, the gap between germline ends came to 19 bases. CDR1 and CDR2 from the germline V gene are LNHDA and SQIVND (reference sequence). There are 16 residues in the CDR3. CDR3 nucleotides: TGTGCCAGTAGTATTGTCCCGCAGGGACTTGGACAGCCCCAGCATTTT. Amino acid sequence: CASSIVPQGLGQPQHF.

The chain recombines TRBV2 with TRBJ2-2; the D is unclear. CDR1 and CDR2 (germline): SNHLY, FYNNEI. The germline V and J ends were trimmed by 5 bases and 6 bases, with 16 bases remaining between them. CDR3 length: 15 residues. In DNA form, the CDR3 reads TGTGCCAGCAGTATGCGGTCCCTCGGCTCCGGGGAGCTGTTTTTT. Residues: CASSMRSLGSGELFF.

The chain carries TRBV6-5 and TRBJ1-4; 8 bases fit TRBD1. The ends lost 5 bases at V and 8 bases at J; junction bases unmatched: 7. Per germline, CDR1 MNHEY and CDR2 SVGAGI. The CDR3 is made up of 14 amino acids. CDR3 bases: TGTGCCAGCAGTCGGACAGGGTCGGACGAAAAACTGTTTTTT. The encoded protein is CASSRTGSDEKLFF.

This chain joins TRBV18 and TRBJ2-1; D is unclear. The germline V gene encodes CDR1 KGHSH and CDR2 LQKENI. The CDR3 is 16 residues long. Trimming shortened V by 5 bases and J by 0 bases, and 14 bases separated the two germline ends. CDR3: CASSSPNLSSYNEQFF. The CDR3 nucleotides read TGTGCCAGCTCATCCCCCAACCTGAGCTCCTACAATGAGCAGTTCTTC. The full variable domain, its missing parts supplied by reference TRBV18 and TRBJ2-1, is NAGVMQNPRHLVRRRGQEARLRCSPMKGHSHVYWYRQLPEEGLKFMVYLQKENIIDESGMPKERFSAEFPKEGPSILRIQQVVRGDSAAYFCASSSPNLSSYNEQFFGPGTRLTVL.

V is TRBV6-4 and J is TRBJ2-3; 7 bases are a match to TRBD2. J was trimmed by 10 bases and V by 2 bases; bases with no gene match: 6. The CDR3 is made up of 13 amino acids. CDR1 is MRHNA and CDR2 is SNTAGT in the germline V gene. The CDR3 loop is CASSDPLAPAQYF. For the CDR3, the DNA is TGTGCCAGCAGTGACCCACTAGCGCCGGCGCAGTATTTT.

This clone was counted a single time. This CDR3 is CASSYSTGAFF. The CDR3 DNA reads TGTGCCAGCAGTTACTCGACAGGTGCTTTCTTT. The rearrangement joins TRBV6-6 to TRBJ1-1, with D possibly being TRBD1 (6 bases). Trimming shortened V by 0 bases and J by 11 bases, and 7 bases separated the two germline ends. The germline CDR1 and CDR2 sequences are MNHNY and SVGAGI (reference sequence). The CDR3 has 11 residues.

The genes are TRBV18 and TRBJ1-2; D perhaps matches TRBD1 (5 bases). V was shortened by 3 bases and J by 2 bases, with 16 bases between the two germline ends. Germline V gives CDR1 KGHSH, CDR2 LQKENI. The CDR3 loop spans 16 amino acids. The DNA of the CDR3 is TGTGCCAGCTCACCCCCACCGGGGCAGCCCAACTATGGCTACACCTTC. This translates into CASSPPPGQPNYGYTF.

The DNA of the CDR3 is TGTGCCAGCAGTGAATATGAACAGGGTTATTCACCCCTCCACTTT. It specifies CASSEYEQGYSPLHF. This sequence joins TRBV6-1 and TRBJ1-6; tentative D call: TRBD1 (6 bases). The CDR3 spans 15 residues. The V gene lost 2 bases and the J gene lost 8 bases, with 13 bases spanning the gap. Per germline, CDR1 MNHNS and CDR2 SASEGT.

The V call is TRBV28, the J call TRBJ1-6; possible D gene TRBD1, 5 bases. The CDR3 length is 13 residues. From germline, CDR1 is MDHEN and CDR2 SYDVKM. Trimming pared 8 bases from V and 5 bases from J, leaving 10 bases between. In DNA form, the CDR3 reads TGTGCCAGCCGGGGCGGGCATAATTCACCCCTCCACTTT. Translation: CASRGGHNSPLHF.

This chain connects TRBV20-1 to TRBJ2-5, with D unclear. The CDR3 runs 10 residues. With 2 bases removed from V and 2 bases from J, the gap between germline ends came to 0 bases. CDR1 and CDR2 (germline): DFQATT, SNEGSKA (reference sequence). CDR3 residues: CSARQETQYF. CDR3 sequence (DNA): TGCAGTGCTAGACAAGAGACCCAGTACTTC.

This chain uses TRBV9 with TRBJ2-1, with 7 positions matching TRBD1. The CDR3 covers 15 residues. The germline gives CDR1 SGDLS, CDR2 YYNGEE. V trimming: 0 bases; J trimming: 4 bases; junction bases outside the gene matches: 4. The CDR3 reads CASSVVGGAYNEQFF. The DNA for the CDR3 is TGTGCCAGCAGCGTAGTAGGGGGCGCTTACAATGAGCAGTTCTTC.

The V and J genes are TRBV7-9 and TRBJ1-3; D is uncertain. In germline, CDR1 is SEHNR, CDR2 FQNEAQ (reference sequence). Trimming removed 3 bases from V and 4 bases from J, with 7 bases in between. This CDR3 spans 13 amino acids. The DNA of the CDR3 is TGTGCCAGCAGCTTCGCGGACGGAAACACCATATATTTT. Protein product: CASSFADGNTIYF. The variable domain in full, with the rest retrieved from reference TRBV7-9 and TRBJ1-3, is DTGVSQNPRHKITKRGQNVTFRCDPISEHNRLYWYRQTLGQGPEFLTYFQNEAQLEKSRLLSDRFSAERPKGSFSTLEIQRTEQGDSAMYLCASSFADGNTIYFGEGSWLTVV.

The chain combines TRBV19 with TRBJ2-1; D may match TRBD1 or TRBD2 (5 bases each). The V end lost 3 bases, the J end lost 3 bases, and 12 bases lay between the germline ends. There are 15 residues in the CDR3. From germline, CDR1 is LNHDA and CDR2 SQIVND (reference sequence). CDR3 protein: CASSIQRTLYNEQFF. DNA of the CDR3: TGTGCCAGTAGTATCCAGCGGACACTCTACAATGAGCAGTTCTTC.

This clone was detected only a few times. V and J are TRBV5-3 and TRBJ1-4, with D hard to call. TRBV5-3 is known as an ORF, though its function is uncertain. CDR3 length: 15 residues. Trimming cost V 0 bases and J 4 bases, with 10 bases left between them. CDR3 amino acids: CARSLAGQRNEKLFF. CDR3 bases: TGTGCCAGAAGCTTGGCTGGGCAGCGTAATGAAAAACTGTTTTTT.

This clone came up a few times. This chain connects TRBV28 to TRBJ1-2; maybe TRBD1 (6 bases). Germline V gene lookup returns CDR1 MDHEN and CDR2 SYDVKM. Deletions cut 10 bases from V and 9 bases from J, with 15 bases between. This CDR3 has 11 amino acids. CDR3 DNA: TGTGCCATCCAGGGGCGGAGTAGCTACACCTTC. It is translated as CAIQGRSSYTF.

The genes are TRBV11-3 and TRBJ2-1; D is uncertain. The V end lost 1 base, the J end lost 3 bases, and 7 bases lay between the germline ends. This CDR3 region has 14 residues. CDR1 and CDR2 from the germline V gene are SGHNT and YENEEA. The CDR3 bases are TGTGCCAGCAGCTTAGGGGATTTCTACAATGAGCAGTTCTTC. Translating gives CASSLGDFYNEQFF.

The chain employs TRBV19 and TRBJ1-3; 11 bases are a match to TRBD1. V lost 5 bases to trimming and J lost 4 bases; unmatched junction nucleotides: 7. The CDR3 runs 16 residues. Germline V gives CDR1 LNHDA, CDR2 SQIVND (reference sequence). CDR3 nucleotide sequence: TGTGCCAGTAGTCGATATGGACAGGGGGCCGGAAACACCATATATTTT. It translates to CASSRYGQGAGNTIYF. Full variable domain (outside the CDR3, taken from reference TRBV19 and TRBJ1-3): DGGITQSPKYLFRKEGQNVTLSCEQNLNHDAMYWYRQDPGQGLRLIYYSQIVNDFQKGDIAEGYSVSREKKESFPLTVTSAQKNPTAFYLCASSRYGQGAGNTIYFGEGSWLTVV.

The chain has TRBV11-2 and TRBJ2-1, with unresolved D. CDR1 SGHAT and CDR2 FQNNGV come from the germline V gene. The CDR3 is 15 residues long. Between the trimmed V and J ends, which lost 0 bases and 2 bases, there was a span of 8 bases. The CDR3 spells CASSLDLATYNEQFF. The CDR3 DNA reads as TGTGCCAGCAGCTTAGATTTGGCCACCTACAATGAGCAGTTCTTC. The whole variable domain, filled in from reference TRBV11-2 and TRBJ2-1, reads EAGVAQSPRYKIIEKRQSVAFWCNPISGHATLYWYQQILGQGPKLLIQFQNNGVVDDSQLPKDRFSAERLKGVDSTLKIQPAKLEDSAVYLCASSLDLATYNEQFFGPGTRLTVL.

The V gene is TRBV5-1, the J gene TRBJ1-1; TRBD1 matches 9 bases. V gave up 4 bases and J gave up 7 bases; unmatched junction bases: 8. CDR3 length: 14 residues. The germline gives CDR1 SGHRS, CDR2 YFSETQ. In DNA form, the CDR3 reads TGCGCCAGCAGCGTGGGACAGGGAGTGGGTGAAGCTTTCTTT. This codes for CASSVGQGVGEAFF.

The chain recombines TRBV6-5 with TRBJ2-1, with D possibly TRBD2 on 5 matching bases. V was shortened by 0 bases and J by 3 bases, with 12 bases between the two germline ends. The germline CDR1 and CDR2 sequences are MNHEY and SVGAGI. The CDR3 covers 16 residues. CDR3 sequence reads: CASSYSMGAHYNEQFF. DNA for the CDR3: TGTGCCAGCAGTTACTCGATGGGAGCCCACTACAATGAGCAGTTCTTC.

V is TRBV21-1 and J is TRBJ2-7. TRBV21-1 is assigned pseudogene status. The CDR3 has 16 residues. CDR3 sequence reads: CASIPRGPGPISEQYF. In DNA form, the CDR3 reads TGTGCCAGCATTCCCAGAGGGCCAGGGCCTATCTCCGAGCAGTACTTC.

The chain combines TRBV19 with TRBJ1-6, with D perhaps TRBD1 (6 bases). This CDR3 contains 16 residues. The germline V gene has CDR1 LNHDA and CDR2 SQIVND (reference sequence). Deletions cut 3 bases from V and 10 bases from J, with 19 bases between. CDR3 coding DNA: TGTGCCAGTAGTATGATGGGGGGCATACGAAAATCACCCCTCCACTTT. Amino acids: CASSMMGGIRKSPLHF.

The chain couples TRBV18 to TRBJ2-2; 7 bases align to TRBD2. Germline CDR1 is KGHSH and CDR2 is LQKENI. Unmatched junction bases numbered 5, after V lost 4 bases and J lost 6 bases. This CDR3 is 14 amino acids long. CDR3 bases: TGTGCCAGCTCACTTGGACTAGAAGCCGGGGAGCTGTTTTTT. Residues: CASSLGLEAGELFF.

The V and J genes are TRBV6-1 and TRBJ1-1, with D perhaps matching TRBD1 (5 bases). This CDR3 has 15 residues. V gave up 2 bases and J gave up 4 bases, with 14 bases separating them. CDR1 MNHNS and CDR2 SASEGT come from the germline V gene. CDR3: CASSETGRVGTEAFF. CDR3 in DNA: TGTGCCAGCAGTGAAACCGGCAGGGTGGGCACTGAAGCTTTCTTT.

This clone was seen more than once but under ten times. The gene calls are TRBV9 and TRBJ2-1; 8 bases are shared with TRBD2. Trimming at V came to 4 bases and at J to 7 bases, leaving 10 bases not matched to a gene. This CDR3 is built from 15 residues. Germline CDR1 and CDR2: SGDLS and YYNGEE. CDR3 nucleotides: TGTGCCAGCAGCCCCTTAGCGGGAATGGGGAATGAGCAGTTCTTC. It codes for CASSPLAGMGNEQFF.

V usage is TRBV5-4 and J usage is TRBJ1-2; tentatively, D is TRBD1 (5 bases). V lost 6 bases and J 9 bases, leaving 27 bases between the germline ends. There are 16 residues in the CDR3. The germline V gene encodes CDR1 SGHNT and CDR2 YYREEE (reference sequence). CDR3 nucleotides: TGTGCCAGCACCCCAGGGAGGGGTGCCGCCTTTGATAGCTACACCTTC. Amino acid sequence: CASTPGRGAAFDSYTF. Full variable domain (remainder filled in from reference TRBV5-4 and TRBJ1-2): ETGVTQSPTHLIKTRGQQVTLRCSSQSGHNTVSWYQQALGQGPQFIFQYYREEENGRGNFPPRFSGLQFPNYSSELNVNALELDDSALYLCASTPGRGAAFDSYTFGSGTRLTVV.